This passage covers 8 T cell receptor beta chains from one sample sequenced in a study of molecular identifiers for immune sequencing clone quantification (dated by TCRdb to the late 2010s). The method was PCR. TCRdb shows the sequencer as Illumina HiSeq 4000. Using fastp at Q25 and MiXCR, TCRdb reprocessed the public reads and kept productive beta chains. Every distinct CDR3 protein forms one entry, paired with its most common genes and DNA. For this sample the table gives around 480,000 distinct CDR3 sequences, of which around a fifth were detected only once. The ten largest clones take up more than 0.8% of the sample. The sample was naive CD8+ T cells from blood, with Jurkat cell RNA spiked in. The cell subset or site label, as the study defines it: FACS-sorted CD8+CD4-CCR7+CD45RA+ naive T cells. These receptors were collected from a human donor in good health. Some libraries in this study had Jurkat cell RNA spiked in.

This clonotype was detected only a few times. The junction shows a germline mismatch at one end, possibly a read error. The chain employs TRBV20-1 and TRBJ2-7; TRBD2 aligns across 9 bases. The CDR3 is 14 residues long. Per germline, CDR1 DFQATT and CDR2 SNEGSKA (reference sequence). The CDR3 region is CSAASGREGYERYF. CDR3 coding DNA: TGCAGTGCAGCATCTGGGCGGGAGGGGTACGAGCGGTACTTC.

This clonotype was counted many times. This rearrangement joins TRBV28 to TRBJ2-7; a weak D match, TRBD2 (5 bases). Germline CDR1 and CDR2: MDHEN and SYDVKM. Trimming removed 4 bases from V and 0 bases from J, with 10 bases in between. This CDR3 comprises 14 residues. The CDR3: CASSYGLSSYEQYF. CDR3 DNA sequence: TGTGCCAGCAGTTATGGACTTAGCTCCTACGAGCAGTACTTC.

This clonotype has a count of ten or more. The junction departs from germline at one end; a sequencing error may be responsible. The rearrangement joins TRBV29-1 to TRBJ2-7; weak D call: TRBD1 (6 bases). Germline V CDR1 and CDR2: SQVTM, ANQGSEA. This CDR3 is 12 amino acids long. The CDR3 here is CSVEDPGRGTAF. In DNA form, the CDR3 reads TGCAGCGTTGAAGATCCCGGCAGGGGCACTGCGTTC.

Many counts were recorded for this clonotype. V and J are TRBV20-1 and TRBJ1-5; D unclear. This CDR3 has 13 residues. Trimming left V 1 base short and J 12 bases short, with 16 bases between. The germline V gene encodes CDR1 DFQATT and CDR2 SNEGSKA (reference sequence). This CDR3 is CSARGARLEVQHF. In nucleotides, the CDR3 is TGCAGTGCTAGAGGGGCGAGACTTGAGGTCCAGCATTTT.

This clonotype was observed a few times. This rearrangement joins TRBV20-1 to TRBJ1-1; D gene unclear. CDR3 length equals 17 residues. The germline CDR1 and CDR2 sequences are DFQATT and SNEGSKA (reference sequence). Trimming took off 0 bases at V and 0 bases at J, with 17 bases between the two ends. CDR3 protein: CSARDTHQEVMNTEAFF. The CDR3 region has the DNA TGCAGTGCTAGAGATACACATCAGGAGGTTATGAACACTGAAGCTTTCTTT.

This CDR3 reads CSARGTLTDTQYF. The DNA of the CDR3 is TGCAGTGCTAGAGGGACGTTAACAGATACGCAGTATTTT. The rearrangement uses TRBV20-1 and TRBJ2-3; D is ambiguous. The ends were cut back, 1 base at V and 3 bases at J, with 8 bases in the middle. The CDR3 is made up of 13 amino acids. From germline, CDR1 is DFQATT and CDR2 SNEGSKA (reference sequence).

Comments on this clonotype: This may arise from a read error, as a much more abundant clone is one base away. The chain joins TRBV12-3 or TRBV12-4 to TRBJ2-7, with 7 nucleotides matching TRBD1. The CDR3 runs 13 residues. The V segment lost 5 bases and the J segment 7 bases; nucleotides outside the gene matches: 8. The CDR3 loop is CASSPGQATEQYF. DNA of the CDR3: TGTGCCAGCAGTCCAGGACAGGCTACGGAGCAGTACTTC.

This clonotype has ten or more counts. The chain has TRBV6-1 and TRBJ2-3; tentative D call: TRBD1 (5 bases). Germline CDR1 MNHNS, CDR2 SASEGT. This CDR3 is 15 amino acids long. Trimming cost V 4 bases and J 6 bases, with 17 bases left between them. The CDR3 protein is CASSGQLGPWDTQYF. The CDR3 DNA is TGTGCCAGCAGTGGACAGTTGGGCCCTTGGGATACGCAGTATTTT.